A single sample is the source of the 8 T cell receptor beta chains below, sequenced in a study of T-cell reconstitution after alpha-beta-depleted transplantation in children. During its preparation, the TCRbeta library received unique molecular identifiers. One entry per CDR3 protein, called by TCRdb with MiXCR from the PCR reads. The repertoire holds 600,000 to 800,000 distinct CDR3 sequences, with roughly 13% as singletons. The sequenced sample was PBMCs, obtained before TCRalphabeta/CD19-depleted stem cell transplant. The source of these receptors is a girl under 10 years old with congenital amegakaryocytic thrombocytopenia, due to receive a stem cell transplant.

In its sample, this clonotype was seen once. The CDR3, as DNA: TGCGCCAGCGGTCTATTCACAGCGAGTCTCGGAAGAGAGACCCAGTACTTC. This encodes CASGLFTASLGRETQYF. The chain combines TRBV5-1 with TRBJ2-5; D call uncertain. The V end was cut by 7 bases, the J end by 4 bases, with 26 bases between. The CDR3 is 17 amino acids. Germline loops: CDR1 SGHRS, CDR2 YFSETQ.

In this sample, this clonotype turned up a few times. J is TRBJ2-3 and V is TRBV20-1, with 10 bases lining up with TRBD2. The CDR3 is 15 residues long. V lost 0 bases to trimming and J lost 4 bases; unmatched junction nucleotides: 4. CDR1 is DFQATT and CDR2 is SNEGSKA in the germline V gene (reference sequence). The CDR3 DNA is TGCAGTGCTAGAGATCCCCTAGCGGGAGCAGATACGCAGTATTTT. Residues: CSARDPLAGADTQYF.

The J gene is TRBJ2-7, the V gene TRBV28; the match to TRBD2 covers 7 bases. The CDR3 is 14 amino acids. Per the germline V gene, CDR1 is MDHEN and CDR2 is SYDVKM. The V gene end was trimmed by 3 bases and the J gene end by 4 bases; junction bases not matched to a gene: 6. This chain's CDR3 is CASSLSSGIYEQYF. DNA for the CDR3: TGTGCCAGCAGTTTGTCGAGCGGGATATACGAGCAGTACTTC.

V is TRBV27 and J is TRBJ1-6; D not certain. The V end was cut by 5 bases, the J end by 1 base, with 12 bases between. CDR1 MNHEY and CDR2 SMNVEV come from the germline V gene (reference sequence). There are 16 residues in the CDR3. CDR3 loop: CASSDIKGSYNSPLHF. The CDR3 DNA follows: TGTGCCAGCAGTGATATCAAGGGATCCTATAATTCACCCCTCCACTTT.

At least ten counts were recorded for this clonotype. The chain carries TRBV29-1 and TRBJ2-1; 7 positions agree with TRBD2. V shed 3 bases, J shed 0 bases, and the junction held 5 bases outside the gene matches. The CDR3 has 15 residues. Germline V gives CDR1 SQVTM, CDR2 ANQGSEA. CDR3 DNA: TGCAGCGTTGAGGAACTAGCGAGCTCCTACAATGAGCAGTTCTTC. This translates into CSVEELASSYNEQFF.

The count of this clonotype is one. The CDR3 region is CASSQVGEGNIQYF. The CDR3 DNA reads as TGCGCCAGCAGCCAAGTGGGCGAGGGGAACATTCAGTACTTC. The chain couples TRBV4-1 to TRBJ2-4; D possibly matches TRBD1 or TRBD2 (5 bases each). The V end was cut by 1 base, the J end by 7 bases, with 11 bases between. Germline values: CDR1 MGHRA, CDR2 YSYEKL. This CDR3 spans 14 amino acids.

In this sample, this clonotype turned up a few times. The chain combines TRBV20-1 with TRBJ2-7, with 8 bases matching TRBD1. Germline lookup yields CDR1 DFQATT and CDR2 SNEGSKA (reference sequence). This CDR3 is 17 amino acids long. J lost 5 bases, V lost 2 bases, and 17 bases had no gene match. DNA for the CDR3: TGCAGTGCTAGATCGGGACAGGCGGGATTCCGTCTCCACGAGCAGTACTTC. Translation gives CSARSGQAGFRLHEQYF.

This clonotype was seen at least ten times. One junction end disagrees with the germline gene, perhaps due to a read error. CDR3 region: CSATTSGRSHF. The CDR3 nucleotides are TGCAGTGCAACAACTAGCGGGAGGTCCCACTTC. The rearrangement joins TRBV20-1 to TRBJ2-7; 12 positions agree with TRBD2. The CDR3 is 11 residues long. Germline CDR1 reads DFQATT; CDR2 reads SNEGSKA (reference sequence).